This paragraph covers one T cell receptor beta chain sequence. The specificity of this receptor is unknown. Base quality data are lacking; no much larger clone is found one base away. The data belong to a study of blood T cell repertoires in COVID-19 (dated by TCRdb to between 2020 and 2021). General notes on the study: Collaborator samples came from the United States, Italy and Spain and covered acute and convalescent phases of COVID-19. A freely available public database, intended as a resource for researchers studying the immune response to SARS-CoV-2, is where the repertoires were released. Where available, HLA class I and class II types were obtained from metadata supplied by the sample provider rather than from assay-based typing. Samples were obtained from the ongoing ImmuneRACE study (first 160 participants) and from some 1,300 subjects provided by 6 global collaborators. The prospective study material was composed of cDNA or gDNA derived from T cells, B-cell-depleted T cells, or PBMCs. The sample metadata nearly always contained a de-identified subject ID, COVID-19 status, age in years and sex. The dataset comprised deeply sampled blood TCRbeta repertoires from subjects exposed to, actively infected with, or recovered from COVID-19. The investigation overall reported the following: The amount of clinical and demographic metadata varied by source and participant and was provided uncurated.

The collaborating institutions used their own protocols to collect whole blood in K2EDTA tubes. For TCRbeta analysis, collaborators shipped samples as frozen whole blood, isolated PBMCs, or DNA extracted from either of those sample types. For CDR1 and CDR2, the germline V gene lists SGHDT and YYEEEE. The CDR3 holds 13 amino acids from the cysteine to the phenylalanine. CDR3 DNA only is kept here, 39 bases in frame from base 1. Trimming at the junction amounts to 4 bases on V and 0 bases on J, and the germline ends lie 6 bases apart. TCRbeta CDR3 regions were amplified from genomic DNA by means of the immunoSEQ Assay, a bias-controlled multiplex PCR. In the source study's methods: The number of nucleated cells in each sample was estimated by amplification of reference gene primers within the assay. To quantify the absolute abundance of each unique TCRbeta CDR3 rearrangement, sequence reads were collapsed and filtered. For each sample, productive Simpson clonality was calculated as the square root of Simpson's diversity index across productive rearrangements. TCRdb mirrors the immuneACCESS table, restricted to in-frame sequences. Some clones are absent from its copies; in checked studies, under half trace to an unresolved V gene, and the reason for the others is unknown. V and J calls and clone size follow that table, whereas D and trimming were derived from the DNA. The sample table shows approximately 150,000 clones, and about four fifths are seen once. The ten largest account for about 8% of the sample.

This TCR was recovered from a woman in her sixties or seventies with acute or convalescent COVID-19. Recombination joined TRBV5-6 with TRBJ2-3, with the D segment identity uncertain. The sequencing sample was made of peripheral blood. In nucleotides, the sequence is TGTGCCAGCAGCCTGACTAGCACAGATACGCAGTATTTT. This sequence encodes CASSLTSTDTQYF.